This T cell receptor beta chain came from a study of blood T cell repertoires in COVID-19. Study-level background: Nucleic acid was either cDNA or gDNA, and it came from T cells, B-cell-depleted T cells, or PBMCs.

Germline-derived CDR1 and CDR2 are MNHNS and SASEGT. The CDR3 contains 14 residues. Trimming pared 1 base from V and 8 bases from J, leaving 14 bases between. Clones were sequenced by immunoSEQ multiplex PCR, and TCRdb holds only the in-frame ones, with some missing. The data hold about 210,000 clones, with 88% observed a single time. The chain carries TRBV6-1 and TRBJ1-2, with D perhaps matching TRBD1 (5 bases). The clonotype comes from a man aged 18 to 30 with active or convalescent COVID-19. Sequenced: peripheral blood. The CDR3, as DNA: TGTGCCAGCAGTGAAGTTGCAGGGAGGGGAGGCTACACCTTC. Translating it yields CASSEVAGRGGYTF.